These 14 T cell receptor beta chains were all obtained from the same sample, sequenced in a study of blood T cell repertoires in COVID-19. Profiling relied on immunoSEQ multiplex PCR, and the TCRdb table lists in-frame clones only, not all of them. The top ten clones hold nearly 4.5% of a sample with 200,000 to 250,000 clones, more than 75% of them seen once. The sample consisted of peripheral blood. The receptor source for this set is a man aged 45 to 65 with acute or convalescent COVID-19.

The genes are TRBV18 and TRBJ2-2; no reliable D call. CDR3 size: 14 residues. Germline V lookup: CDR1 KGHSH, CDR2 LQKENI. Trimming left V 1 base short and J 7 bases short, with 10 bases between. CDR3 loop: CASSPQPTLGELFF. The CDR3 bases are TGTGCCAGCTCACCACAACCAACTCTCGGGGAGCTGTTTTTT.

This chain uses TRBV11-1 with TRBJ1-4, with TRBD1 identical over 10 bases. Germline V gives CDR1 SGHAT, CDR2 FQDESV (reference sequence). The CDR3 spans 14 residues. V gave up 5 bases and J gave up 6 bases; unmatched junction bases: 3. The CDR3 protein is CASSAGTGDEKLFF. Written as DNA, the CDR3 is TGTGCCAGCAGCGCCGGGACAGGGGATGAAAAACTGTTTTTT.

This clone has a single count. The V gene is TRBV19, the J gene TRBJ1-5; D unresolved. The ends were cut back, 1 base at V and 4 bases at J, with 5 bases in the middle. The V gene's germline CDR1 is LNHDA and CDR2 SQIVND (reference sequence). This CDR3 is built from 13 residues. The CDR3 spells CASSIAPNQPQHF. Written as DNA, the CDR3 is TGTGCCAGTAGTATAGCCCCTAATCAGCCCCAGCATTTT.

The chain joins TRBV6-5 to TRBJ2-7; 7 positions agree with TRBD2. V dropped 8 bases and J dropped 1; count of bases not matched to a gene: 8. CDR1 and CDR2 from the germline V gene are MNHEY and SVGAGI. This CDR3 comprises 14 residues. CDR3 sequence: CASQWGTISYEQYF. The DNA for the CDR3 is TGTGCCAGCCAGTGGGGGACTATTTCCTACGAGCAGTACTTC.

The CDR3 DNA is TGTGCCAGCAGCTCGGCCCACAGGGAGCCCTATGGCTACACCTTC. Translation gives CASSSAHREPYGYTF. The chain is built from TRBV21-1 and TRBJ1-2; TRBD1, the D gene given by the table, was not confirmed from the DNA. TRBV21-1 is classified as a pseudogene. The length of the CDR3 is 15 residues.

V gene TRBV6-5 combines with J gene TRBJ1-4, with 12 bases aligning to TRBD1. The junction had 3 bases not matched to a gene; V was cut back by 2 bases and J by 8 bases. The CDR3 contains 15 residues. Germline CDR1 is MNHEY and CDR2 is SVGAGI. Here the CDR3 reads CASSYRDRGREKLFF. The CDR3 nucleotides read TGTGCCAGCAGTTACCGGGACAGGGGGCGAGAAAAACTGTTTTTT.

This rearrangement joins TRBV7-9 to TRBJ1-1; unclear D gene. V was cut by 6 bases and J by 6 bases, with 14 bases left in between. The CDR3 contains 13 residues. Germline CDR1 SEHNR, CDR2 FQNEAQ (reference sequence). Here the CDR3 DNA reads TGTGCCAGCAGAAGATTCGGGGTAGCTGAAGCTTTCTTT. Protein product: CASRRFGVAEAFF. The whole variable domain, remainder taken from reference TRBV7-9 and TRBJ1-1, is DTGVSQNPRHKITKRGQNVTFRCDPISEHNRLYWYRQTLGQGPEFLTYFQNEAQLEKSRLLSDRFSAERPKGSFSTLEIQRTEQGDSAMYLCASRRFGVAEAFFGQGTRLTVV.

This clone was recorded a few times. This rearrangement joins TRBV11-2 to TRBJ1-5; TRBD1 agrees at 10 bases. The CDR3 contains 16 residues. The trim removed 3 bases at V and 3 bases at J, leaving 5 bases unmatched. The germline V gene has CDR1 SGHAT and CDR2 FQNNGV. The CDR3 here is CASSLGQGINNQPQHF. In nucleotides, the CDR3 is TGTGCCAGCAGCTTGGGACAGGGGATAAACAATCAGCCCCAGCATTTT.

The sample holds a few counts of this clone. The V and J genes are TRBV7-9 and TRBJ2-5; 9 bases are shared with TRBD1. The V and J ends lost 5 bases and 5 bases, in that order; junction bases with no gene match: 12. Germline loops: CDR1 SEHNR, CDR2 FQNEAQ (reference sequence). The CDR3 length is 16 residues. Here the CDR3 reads CASSLGQRDREETQYF. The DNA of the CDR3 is TGTGCCAGCAGCCTGGGACAAAGGGACAGGGAGGAGACCCAGTACTTC.

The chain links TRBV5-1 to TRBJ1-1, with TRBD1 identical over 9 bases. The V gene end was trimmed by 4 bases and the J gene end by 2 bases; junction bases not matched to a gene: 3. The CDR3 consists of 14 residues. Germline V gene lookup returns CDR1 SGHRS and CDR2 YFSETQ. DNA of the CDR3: TGCGCCAGCAGCCGACAGGGGGGCAACACTGAAGCTTTCTTT. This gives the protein CASSRQGGNTEAFF.

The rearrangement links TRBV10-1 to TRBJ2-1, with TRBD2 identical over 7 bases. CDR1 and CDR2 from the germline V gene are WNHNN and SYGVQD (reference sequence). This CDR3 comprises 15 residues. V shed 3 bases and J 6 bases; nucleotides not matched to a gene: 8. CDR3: CASSDGRGTGNEQFF. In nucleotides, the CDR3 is TGCGCCAGCAGTGATGGGCGGGGGACTGGCAATGAGCAGTTCTTC.

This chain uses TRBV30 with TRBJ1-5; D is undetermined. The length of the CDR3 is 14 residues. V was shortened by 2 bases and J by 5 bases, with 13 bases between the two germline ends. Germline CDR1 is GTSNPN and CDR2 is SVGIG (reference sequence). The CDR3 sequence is CAWSSGTTDQPQHF. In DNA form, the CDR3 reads TGTGCCTGGAGTTCGGGAACGACGGATCAGCCCCAGCATTTT.

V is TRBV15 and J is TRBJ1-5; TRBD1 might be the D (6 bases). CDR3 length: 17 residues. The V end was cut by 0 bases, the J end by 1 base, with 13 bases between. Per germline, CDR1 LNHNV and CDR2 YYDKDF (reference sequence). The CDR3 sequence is CATSRERSRGSNQPQHF. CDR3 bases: TGTGCCACCAGCAGAGAGAGATCCAGGGGAAGCAATCAGCCCCAGCATTTT. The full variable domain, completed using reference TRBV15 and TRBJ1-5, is DAMVIQNPRYQVTQFGKPVTLSCSQTLNHNVMYWYQQKSSQAPKLLFHYYDKDFNNEADTPDNFQSRRPNTSFCFLDIRSPGLGDTAMYLCATSRERSRGSNQPQHFGDGTRLSIL.

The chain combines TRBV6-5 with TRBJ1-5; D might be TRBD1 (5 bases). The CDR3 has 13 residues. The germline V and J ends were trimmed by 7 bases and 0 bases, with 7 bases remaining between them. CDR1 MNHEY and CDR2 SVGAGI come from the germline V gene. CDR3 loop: CASTGVSNQPQHF. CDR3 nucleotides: TGTGCCAGCACGGGGGTTAGCAATCAGCCCCAGCATTTT.